This TCR beta chain came from a study of a mutant IDH1 vaccine in newly diagnosed glioma. Study as a whole: Vaccination followed radiotherapy alone by 4-6 weeks, or accompanied temozolomide cycles.

Assay used: immunoSEQ multiplex PCR; TCRdb lists only in-frame clones, some missing. Of under 150,000 clones listed, roughly 90% were seen once; the top ten hold 0.55% to 0.7%. Worth noting for this clone: The antigen is unknown.

Time point given: week 11, during vaccination. Each vaccine dose was 300 ug of mutant IDH1 20-mer peptide, with topical imiquimod. This receptor was obtained from a woman aged 50 to 65 with glioma. The source material was PBMCs, sampled from a glioma patient whose treatment included an IDH1 peptide vaccine.

The CDR3 loop reads CASSQVRDRAYEQYF. CDR3 sequence (DNA): TGTGCCAGCAGCCAGGTCCGGGACCGAGCCTACGAGCAGTACTTC. The chain couples TRBV4-2 to TRBJ2-7, with D perhaps TRBD1 or TRBD2 (5 bases each). This CDR3 has 15 amino acids. V was cut by 3 bases and J by 2 bases, with 14 bases left in between. Germline-derived CDR1 and CDR2 are LGHNA and YNFKEQ.